This T cell receptor (beta chain) was found in a study of Ad26.COV2.S vaccination and SARS-CoV-2 variants. Overall study findings and caveats: Possibly, TCR breadth and depth analyses underestimated total T cell responses.

Trimming shortened V by 2 bases and J by 9 bases, and 8 bases separated the two germline ends. Germline values: CDR1 DFQATT, CDR2 SNEGSKA (reference sequence). The CDR3 has 11 residues. Treatment: around 19 received Ad26.COV2.S at low or high dose, single or two shots; about five received placebo; per-sample allocation not given. Material that was analyzed had been drawn on day 63 after the first vaccine or placebo injection. In Boston, an adult donor aged 18-55 years took part. This clone was counted a few times. The antigen remains undetermined. Sequencing was performed with immunoSEQ multiplex PCR; in TCRdb, only in-frame clones are kept and a portion is missing. The repertoire consists of hundreds of thousands of clones, with nearly 90% occurring once and the leading ten covering about 2.5%.

This receptor was taken from a person aged 18-65 years who received the Ad26.COV2.S COVID-19 vaccine or a placebo. Sequenced material: peripheral blood, taken in a trial of Ad26.COV2.S vaccine versus placebo. This chain connects TRBV20-1 to TRBJ2-1; D is undetermined. The CDR3, as DNA: TGCAGTGCTAGATCGGGTGGTGAGCAGTTCTTC. Translation: CSARSGGEQFF.